The clone carrying this TCR beta chain showed up just once. Sequenced by immunoSEQ multiplex PCR; TCRdb stores in-frame clones only, minus some. The sample carries about 50,000 clones, about 91% recorded once. The entry originates in a study of blood T cell repertoires in COVID-19. CDR3 length: 15 residues. CDR1 and CDR2 from the germline V gene are MGHRA and YSYEKL. The V and J ends lost 5 bases and 4 bases respectively, with 15 bases between them. The chain combines TRBV4-1 with TRBJ1-5, with TRBD1 as a possible D gene (5 bases). The source is a man aged 45-60 years with active COVID-19. Sequencing was carried out using peripheral blood. The CDR3 nucleotides read TGCGCCAGCAGCGTGGACGCCGGGGGGAATCAGCCCCAGCATTTT. It translates to CASSVDAGGNQPQHF.